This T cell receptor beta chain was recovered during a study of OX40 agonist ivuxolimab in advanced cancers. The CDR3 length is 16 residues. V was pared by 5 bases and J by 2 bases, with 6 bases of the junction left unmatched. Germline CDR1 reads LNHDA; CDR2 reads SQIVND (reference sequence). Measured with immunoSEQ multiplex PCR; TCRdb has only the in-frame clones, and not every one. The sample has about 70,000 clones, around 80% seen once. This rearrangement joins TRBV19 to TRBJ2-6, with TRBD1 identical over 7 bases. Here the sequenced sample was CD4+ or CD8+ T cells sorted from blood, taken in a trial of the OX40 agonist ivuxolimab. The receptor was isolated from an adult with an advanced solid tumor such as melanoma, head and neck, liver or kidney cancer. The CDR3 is CASSPWTGTGANVLTF. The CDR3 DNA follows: TGTGCCAGTAGTCCTTGGACAGGAACTGGGGCCAACGTCCTGACTTTC.